This T cell receptor beta chain emerged from a study of T cell responses to AZD1222 COVID-19 vaccine. V was pared by 3 bases and J by 0 bases, with 9 bases between. Per germline, CDR1 SGHNT and CDR2 YYREEE (reference sequence). CDR3 length equals 14 residues. Data came from immunoSEQ multiplex PCR; TCRdb stores just in-frame clones and leaves some out. Of 100,000 or so clones listed, roughly nine tenths are singletons. This TCR derives from an adult in good health. Sequencing was performed on peripheral blood, taken on day 0 of AZD1222 vaccination. The V gene is TRBV5-4, the J gene TRBJ1-1; no firm D call. In DNA, the CDR3 is TGTGCCAGCAGCTCAAAGGGCGTGAACACTGAAGCTTTCTTT. It yields the protein CASSSKGVNTEAFF.